A selection of T cell receptor beta chains follows, all from one sample in a study of T-cell memory formation after mild COVID-19. Each CDR3 protein gets one entry after TCRdb re-called the 5' RACE reads with MiXCR. The sample includes under 200,000 distinct CDR3 sequences, around 10% of them seen just once. The sequencing input was PBMCs or a T cell subset sorted from them (not recorded which). All receptors come from a man younger than 35 who had mild COVID-19 (a few samples of this study predate the infection). Cell type and time point are not known. The CDR3 runs from the conserved cysteine through the conserved F or W. A D gene is named only where the DNA matches it firmly. The size field is filled for only some rows; it gives once, few, many or a size class.

d_gene: .
v_gene: TRBV5-1
j_gene: TRBJ2-3
abundance: many
CDR3aa: CASRDLGTDTQYF
CDR3nt: TGCGCCAGCAGGGATTTGGGAACAGATACGCAGTATTTT

d_gene: .
v_gene: TRBV7-2
j_gene: TRBJ1-1
abundance: many
CDR3aa: CASSLSAGRTEAFF
CDR3nt: TGTGCCAGCAGCTTAAGTGCAGGGAGAACTGAAGCTTTCTTT

d_gene: .
v_gene: TRBV12-3/TRBV12-4
j_gene: TRBJ1-6
abundance: few
CDR3aa: CASSSLLDSPLHF
CDR3nt: TGTGCCAGCAGTTCTCTGCTGGATTCACCCCTCCACTTT

d_gene: .
v_gene: TRBV18
j_gene: TRBJ1-2
abundance: .
CDR3aa: CASSDLNYGYTF
CDR3nt: TGTGCCAGCTCTGACCTAAACTATGGCTACACCTTC

d_gene: .
v_gene: TRBV5-1
j_gene: TRBJ2-3
abundance: many
CDR3aa: CASSLGLDTQYF
CDR3nt: TGCGCCAGCAGCTTGGGGCTTGATACGCAGTATTTT

d_gene: .
v_gene: TRBV29-1
j_gene: TRBJ2-3
abundance: .
CDR3aa: CSVKSLATDTQYF
CDR3nt: TGCAGCGTTAAAAGCCTAGCGACAGATACGCAGTATTTT

d_gene: .
v_gene: TRBV6-1
j_gene: TRBJ1-5
abundance: .
CDR3aa: CATLPGGTWNQPQHF
CDR3nt: TGTGCCACCCTTCCTGGAGGGACGTGGAATCAGCCCCAGCATTTT

d_gene: TRBD1
v_gene: TRBV6-2/TRBV6-3
j_gene: TRBJ2-4
abundance: .
CDR3aa: CASNFRGLDKNIQYF
CDR3nt: TGTGCCAGCAATTTCAGGGGGTTGGACAAAAACATTCAGTACTTC

d_gene: .
v_gene: TRBV7-2
j_gene: TRBJ2-2
abundance: .
CDR3aa: CASSEETPNTGELFF
CDR3nt: TGTGCCAGTTCGGAGGAGACTCCGAACACCGGGGAGCTGTTTTTT

d_gene: .
v_gene: TRBV7-9
j_gene: TRBJ2-7
abundance: many
CDR3aa: CASSSPSRQYF
CDR3nt: TGTGCCAGCAGCTCCCCGTCCCGGCAGTACTTC

d_gene: .
v_gene: TRBV3-1
j_gene: TRBJ1-1
abundance: many
CDR3aa: CASSQSTGSTEAFF
CDR3nt: TGTGCCAGCAGCCAATCAACAGGGTCCACTGAAGCTTTCTTT

d_gene: .
v_gene: TRBV7-9
j_gene: TRBJ1-6
abundance: few
CDR3aa: CASSPVQGNSPLHF
CDR3nt: TGTGCCAGCAGCCCAGTCCAAGGCAATTCACCCCTCCACTTT

d_gene: TRBD1
v_gene: TRBV4-3
j_gene: TRBJ2-5
abundance: .
CDR3aa: CASSPSGTGLWTQYF
CDR3nt: TGCGCCAGCAGCCCCTCCGGGACAGGATTGTGGACCCAGTACTTC

d_gene: TRBD2
v_gene: TRBV20-1
j_gene: TRBJ2-1
abundance: .
CDR3aa: CSAREGGDEQFF
CDR3nt: TGCAGTGCCCGGGAGGGGGGAGATGAGCAGTTCTTC

d_gene: TRBD2
v_gene: TRBV20-1
j_gene: TRBJ2-5
abundance: few
CDR3aa: CSAIAGGKETQYF
CDR3nt: TGCAGTGCTATAGCGGGGGGCAAAGAGACCCAGTACTTC

d_gene: .
v_gene: TRBV4-3
j_gene: TRBJ1-5
abundance: .
CDR3aa: CASSQDRFRQAYQPQHF
CDR3nt: TGCGCCAGCAGCCAAGATCGATTCAGACAGGCGTATCAGCCCCAGCATTTT

d_gene: TRBD1
v_gene: TRBV27
j_gene: TRBJ2-5
abundance: few
CDR3aa: CARRDSRQETQYF
CDR3nt: TGTGCCAGAAGGGACAGCCGCCAAGAGACCCAGTACTTC

d_gene: TRBD1
v_gene: TRBV28
j_gene: TRBJ1-5
abundance: .
CDR3aa: CASSSGQGRQPQHF
CDR3nt: TGTGCCAGCAGTTCCGGACAGGGGCGACAGCCCCAGCATTTT

d_gene: .
v_gene: TRBV4-3
j_gene: TRBJ2-5
abundance: few
CDR3aa: CASSQDHRAGETQYF
CDR3nt: TGCGCCAGCAGCCAAGACCACAGGGCGGGGGAGACCCAGTACTTC

d_gene: .
v_gene: TRBV6-5
j_gene: TRBJ2-2
abundance: many
CDR3aa: CASKHQNTGELFF
CDR3nt: TGTGCCAGCAAACACCAGAACACCGGGGAGCTGTTTTTT

d_gene: TRBD1
v_gene: TRBV12-3/TRBV12-4
j_gene: TRBJ2-5
abundance: .
CDR3aa: CASSPGGRGGTQYF
CDR3nt: TGTGCCAGCAGCCCAGGGGGCAGGGGCGGGACCCAGTACTTC

d_gene: .
v_gene: TRBV5-1
j_gene: TRBJ2-7
abundance: few
CDR3aa: CASSLSTNRDEQYF
CDR3nt: TGCGCCAGCAGCTTGTCCACAAACCGGGACGAGCAGTACTTC

d_gene: .
v_gene: TRBV20-1
j_gene: TRBJ2-2
abundance: few
CDR3aa: CSAKNPLNTGELFF
CDR3nt: TGCAGTGCCAAAAACCCCCTAAACACCGGGGAGCTGTTTTTT

d_gene: .
v_gene: TRBV7-9
j_gene: TRBJ1-1
abundance: .
CDR3aa: CASSKPGDKGGTEAFF
CDR3nt: TGTGCCAGCAGCAAGCCAGGGGATAAAGGAGGCACTGAAGCTTTCTTT

d_gene: .
v_gene: TRBV7-3
j_gene: TRBJ1-6
abundance: few
CDR3aa: CASSLNRQPNSPLHF
CDR3nt: TGTGCCAGCAGCTTAAATCGGCAGCCGAATTCACCCCTCCACTTT

d_gene: TRBD1
v_gene: TRBV7-3
j_gene: TRBJ1-2
abundance: .
CDR3aa: CASSPEQGALVGGYTF
CDR3nt: TGTGCCAGCAGCCCGGAACAGGGGGCTCTCGTGGGGGGCTACACCTTC

d_gene: TRBD1
v_gene: TRBV12-3/TRBV12-4
j_gene: TRBJ1-5
abundance: few
CDR3aa: CASSQTGASQPQHF
CDR3nt: TGTGCCAGCAGTCAAACAGGGGCTAGTCAGCCCCAGCATTTT

d_gene: .
v_gene: TRBV6-2/TRBV6-3
j_gene: TRBJ1-3
abundance: few
CDR3aa: CASGLPGNTIYF
CDR3nt: TGTGCCAGCGGCTTGCCCGGAAACACCATATATTTT

d_gene: .
v_gene: TRBV11-2
j_gene: TRBJ2-4
abundance: few
CDR3aa: CASSLMGRRNIQYF
CDR3nt: TGTGCCAGCAGCTTAATGGGACGGCGAAACATTCAGTACTTC

d_gene: .
v_gene: TRBV6-2/TRBV6-3
j_gene: TRBJ2-7
abundance: .
CDR3aa: CASRTWDGAGNEQYF
CDR3nt: TGTGCCAGCAGAACATGGGACGGGGCTGGGAACGAGCAGTACTTC

d_gene: .
v_gene: TRBV6-5
j_gene: TRBJ2-1
abundance: few
CDR3aa: CASTEGTPRVNEQFF
CDR3nt: TGTGCCAGCACCGAAGGGACCCCCAGGGTAAATGAGCAGTTCTTC

d_gene: TRBD1
v_gene: TRBV7-9
j_gene: TRBJ1-1
abundance: .
CDR3aa: CASSSYLQGAEAFF
CDR3nt: TGTGCCAGCAGCTCCTACCTACAGGGGGCGGAAGCTTTCTTT

d_gene: .
v_gene: TRBV15
j_gene: TRBJ2-7
abundance: many
CDR3aa: CATPRTDPYEQYF
CDR3nt: TGTGCCACCCCCCGGACAGACCCCTACGAGCAGTACTTC

d_gene: TRBD1
v_gene: TRBV12-3/TRBV12-4
j_gene: TRBJ1-1
abundance: few
CDR3aa: CASSPGQGYREAFF
CDR3nt: TGTGCCAGCAGTCCGGGACAGGGCTATCGAGAAGCTTTCTTT

d_gene: TRBD2
v_gene: TRBV5-6
j_gene: TRBJ2-1
abundance: .
CDR3aa: CASSLRGSGGHEQFF
CDR3nt: TGTGCCAGCAGCTTGAGGGGGAGCGGGGGTCATGAGCAGTTCTTC

d_gene: TRBD2
v_gene: TRBV29-1
j_gene: TRBJ2-3
abundance: few
CDR3aa: CSVRRGGTDTQYF
CDR3nt: TGCAGCGTTAGGCGGGGGGGCACAGATACGCAGTATTTT

d_gene: TRBD1
v_gene: TRBV7-2
j_gene: TRBJ2-7
abundance: .
CDR3aa: CASSLTGGSGYEQYF
CDR3nt: TGTGCCAGCAGCTTAACAGGGGGCAGTGGATACGAGCAGTACTTC

d_gene: .
v_gene: TRBV7-2
j_gene: TRBJ1-5
abundance: few
CDR3aa: CASRPQGGSNQPQHF
CDR3nt: TGTGCCAGCAGACCACAGGGAGGTAGCAATCAGCCCCAGCATTTT

d_gene: .
v_gene: TRBV15
j_gene: TRBJ2-2
abundance: .
CDR3aa: CATSRVPGSSTGELFF
CDR3nt: TGTGCCACCAGCAGAGTCCCGGGGTCGAGCACCGGGGAGCTGTTTTTT

d_gene: .
v_gene: TRBV6-2/TRBV6-3
j_gene: TRBJ1-5
abundance: .
CDR3aa: CASESSGQPQHF
CDR3nt: TGTGCCAGCGAATCATCCGGCCAGCCCCAGCATTTT

d_gene: .
v_gene: TRBV15
j_gene: TRBJ2-5
abundance: few
CDR3aa: CATSRARLAETQYF
CDR3nt: TGTGCCACCAGCAGGGCTCGGCTAGCGGAGACCCAGTACTTC

d_gene: TRBD2
v_gene: TRBV2
j_gene: TRBJ2-3
abundance: once
CDR3aa: CASSEGLTSGSTDTQYF
CDR3nt: TGTGCCAGCAGTGAAGGCCTCACTAGCGGAAGCACAGATACGCAGTATTTT

d_gene: TRBD1
v_gene: TRBV28
j_gene: TRBJ1-4
abundance: few
CDR3aa: CASSLIGTGQEKLFF
CDR3nt: TGTGCCAGCAGTTTAATTGGGACAGGGCAGGAAAAACTGTTTTTT

d_gene: TRBD2
v_gene: TRBV6-5
j_gene: TRBJ2-1
abundance: few
CDR3aa: CASSYVVVGRGNEQFF
CDR3nt: TGTGCCAGCAGTTACGTGGTAGTGGGGAGGGGCAATGAGCAGTTCTTC

d_gene: TRBD1
v_gene: TRBV15
j_gene: TRBJ1-2
abundance: many
CDR3aa: CATSRGRGLEYNYGYTF
CDR3nt: TGTGCCACCAGCAGAGGCAGGGGGCTTGAATATAACTATGGCTACACCTTC

d_gene: TRBD1
v_gene: TRBV2
j_gene: TRBJ1-2
abundance: .
CDR3aa: CATSFTGVDGYTF
CDR3nt: TGTGCGACCAGTTTTACAGGGGTGGATGGCTACACCTTC

d_gene: .
v_gene: TRBV5-4
j_gene: TRBJ1-2
abundance: few
CDR3aa: CASSERQYYGYTF
CDR3nt: TGTGCCAGCAGCGAGCGACAGTACTATGGCTACACCTTC

d_gene: .
v_gene: TRBV7-9
j_gene: TRBJ1-1
abundance: .
CDR3aa: CASSLQGWPEAFF
CDR3nt: TGTGCCAGCAGCCTACAGGGATGGCCTGAAGCTTTCTTT

d_gene: TRBD2
v_gene: TRBV5-1
j_gene: TRBJ2-1
abundance: .
CDR3aa: CASTPGSGGALNEQFF
CDR3nt: TGCGCCAGCACCCCGGGTAGCGGGGGAGCATTGAATGAGCAGTTCTTC

d_gene: .
v_gene: TRBV4-1
j_gene: TRBJ1-4
abundance: .
CDR3aa: CASSGLTTNEKLFF
CDR3nt: TGCGCCAGCAGCGGGCTAACAACTAATGAAAAACTGTTTTTT

d_gene: .
v_gene: TRBV5-5
j_gene: TRBJ1-4
abundance: .
CDR3aa: CASSLWTGEKLFF
CDR3nt: TGTGCCAGCAGCTTGTGGACGGGCGAAAAACTGTTTTTT

d_gene: .
v_gene: TRBV4-1
j_gene: TRBJ2-7
abundance: .
CDR3aa: CASSLRGESSYEQYF
CDR3nt: TGCGCCAGCAGCCTCAGGGGGGAAAGCTCCTACGAGCAGTACTTC